Listed here are 23 T cell receptor beta chains from one sample, sequenced in a study of blood T cells in healthy people across ages. Combining a sample-barcoded 5' primer with a J-beta primer mix, a second PCR ran for 7 to 11 cycles. TCRdb analysed the 5' RACE reads with MiXCR anew, one entry per CDR3 protein. The sample shows around 1,700,000 distinct CDR3 sequences, 28% of them seen only once. Sequenced input: blood. The receptors here all came from a woman aged 30 to 39 in good health.

This clonotype has ten or more counts. This chain links TRBV5-1 with TRBJ2-7; D may be TRBD2 (6 bases). CDR1 and CDR2 from the germline V gene are SGHRS and YFSETQ. CDR3 length equals 15 residues. The V gene lost 4 bases and the J gene lost 0 bases, with 14 bases spanning the gap. In nucleotides, the CDR3 is TGCGCCAGCAGCCCTCGGGAGTTACCCTCCTACGAGCAGTACTTC. Amino acid sequence: CASSPRELPSYEQYF.

In this sample, this clonotype turned up a few times. The chain carries TRBV5-1 and TRBJ2-6; D gene unclear. Between the trimmed V and J ends, which lost 0 bases and 4 bases, there was a span of 17 bases. This CDR3 region has 18 residues. Germline V lookup: CDR1 SGHRS, CDR2 YFSETQ. The CDR3 is CASSLGLRLRRGANVLTF. The DNA for the CDR3 is TGCGCCAGCAGCTTGGGTCTCAGGTTACGACGCGGGGCCAACGTCCTGACTTTC.

A note on this clonotype: An end of the junction differs from the germline gene, which may be a read error. This chain joins TRBV29-1 and TRBJ2-5, with 7 bases identical to TRBD1. CDR1 and CDR2 from the germline V gene are SQVTM and ANQGSEA. The CDR3 is 14 residues long. CDR3 DNA sequence: TGCAGCGTCGAAGGACAGGCGCCGGGGGAGACCCAGTACTTC. Its translation is CSVEGQAPGETQYF.

This clonotype was detected only a few times. This rearrangement joins TRBV10-3 to TRBJ2-7; D remains unclear. Per germline, CDR1 ENHRY and CDR2 SYGVKD. The CDR3 totals 13 residues. The V end was cut by 0 bases, the J end by 6 bases, with 9 bases between. CDR3 DNA sequence: TGTGCCATCAGTGAGTCGTCGCAGTCCGAGCAGTACTTC. As protein: CAISESSQSEQYF.

This clonotype was recorded at least ten times. The chain employs TRBV24-1 and TRBJ2-7, with TRBD1 matching 9 bases. Germline lookup yields CDR1 KGHDR and CDR2 SFDVKD. V was pared by 2 bases and J by 7 bases, with 11 bases of the junction left unmatched. The CDR3 is made up of 16 amino acids. CDR3 sequence reads: CATSDSGQGSFREQYF. DNA of the CDR3: TGTGCCACCAGTGATTCGGGACAGGGTTCATTCCGGGAGCAGTACTTC.

This clonotype has only a few counts. The CDR3 reads CASSHTLRPEKLFF. The CDR3 DNA is TGTGCCAGCAGTCATACCCTTAGACCTGAAAAACTGTTTTTT. The rearrangement joins TRBV3-1 to TRBJ1-4; D remains unclear. Germline V gives CDR1 LGHDT, CDR2 YNNKEL (reference sequence). V lost 6 bases, J lost 7 bases, and 15 bases lay in between. The CDR3 spans 14 residues.

In its sample, this clonotype was seen a few times. V and J are TRBV9 and TRBJ2-5; 8 positions agree with TRBD1. The J call may be faulty, since TRBJ2-7 better matches the DNA end. Germline lookup yields CDR1 SGDLS and CDR2 YYNGEE. CDR3 length equals 16 residues. The CDR3, as DNA: TGTGCCAGCAGCGTAGAGGGTGTGACAGGGGAGGACGAGCAGTACTTC. Its translation: CASSVEGVTGEDEQYF.

CDR3 DNA: TGTGCCAGCATTTTCAACACGGCAACTAATGAAAAACTGTTTTTT. Translated, it gives CASIFNTATNEKLFF. The chain has TRBV6-1 and TRBJ1-4; D ambiguous. The CDR3 runs 15 residues. CDR1 and CDR2 from the germline V gene are MNHNS and SASEGT. V was shortened by 7 bases and J by 0 bases, with 12 bases between the two germline ends.

This clonotype was detected only once. A much larger clonotype is one base distant, so this may be a read error. This chain connects TRBV7-2 to TRBJ2-5; D might be TRBD1 (5 bases). V dropped 0 bases and J dropped 7 bases, with 18 bases sitting between them. Germline V lookup: CDR1 SGHTA, CDR2 FQGNSA. The CDR3 has 16 amino acids. The CDR3 nucleotides are TGTGCCAGCAGCTTAGCGGCTAGGGGCCAACGAGGGACCCAGTACTTC. It codes for CASSLAARGQRGTQYF. Using reference TRBV7-2 and TRBJ2-5 for the parts outside the CDR3, the full variable domain is GAGVSQSPSNKVTEKGKDVELRCDPISGHTALYWYRQSLGQGLEFLIYFQGNSAPDKSGLPSDRFSAERTGGSVSTLTIQRTQQEDSAVYLCASSLAARGQRGTQYFGPGTRLLVL.

The chain employs TRBV28 and TRBJ1-5; 10 positions agree with TRBD1. From germline, CDR1 is MDHEN and CDR2 SYDVKM. The CDR3 sequence is 16 residues long. V dropped 10 bases and J dropped 2; count of bases not matched to a gene: 11. The CDR3 loop is CATQLHGQGGNQPQHF. DNA for the CDR3: TGTGCCACCCAACTCCACGGACAGGGGGGCAATCAGCCCCAGCATTTT.

CDR3 in amino acids: CASSGQRNTEAFF. The DNA for the CDR3 is TGCGCCAGCAGTGGACAGAGGAACACTGAAGCTTTCTTT. The chain joins TRBV10-1 to TRBJ1-1, with D possibly matching TRBD1 (5 bases). V was shortened by 4 bases and J by 1 base, with 7 bases between the two germline ends. The CDR3 contains 13 residues. Germline V gene lookup returns CDR1 WNHNN and CDR2 SYGVQD (reference sequence).

The V call is TRBV5-1, the J call TRBJ1-5; tentatively, D is TRBD1 (5 bases). The germline V gene has CDR1 SGHRS and CDR2 YFSETQ. V lost 6 bases and J lost 5, with 15 bases in between. The CDR3 extends over 14 amino acids. The CDR3 nucleotides read TGCGCCAGCACGACGACAGAAGGTGATCAGCCCCAGCATTTT. Its translation is CASTTTEGDQPQHF. The complete variable domain, with remaining parts taken from reference TRBV5-1 and TRBJ1-5, reads KAGVTQTPRYLIKTRGQQVTLSCSPISGHRSVSWYQQTPGQGLQFLFEYFSETQRNKGNFPGRFSGRQFSNSRSEMNVSTLELGDSALYLCASTTTEGDQPQHFGDGTRLSIL.

In this sample, this clonotype turned up many times. This rearrangement joins TRBV20-1 to TRBJ2-5; 9 bases fit TRBD2. Germline V gene lookup returns CDR1 DFQATT and CDR2 SNEGSKA (reference sequence). Trimming took 5 bases from V and 5 from J; bases not matched to a gene: 15. This CDR3 has 16 amino acids. CDR3 sequence (DNA): TGCAGTGCTCCGGGTAGCGGGAGTTTGAGAGTGGAGACCCAGTACTTC. Protein sequence: CSAPGSGSLRVETQYF.

This clonotype turned up a few times. This chain links TRBV25-1 with TRBJ1-6, with D perhaps matching TRBD1 (5 bases). This CDR3 is built from 14 residues. CDR1 is MGHDK and CDR2 is SYGVNS in the germline V gene. The germline V and J ends were trimmed by 5 bases and 9 bases, with 14 bases remaining between them. The CDR3 protein is CASSPRAMPSPLHF. For the CDR3, the DNA is TGTGCCAGCAGTCCCAGGGCTATGCCTTCACCCCTCCACTTT.

The rearrangement uses TRBV3-1 and TRBJ1-1, with D uncertain. This CDR3 region has 12 residues. Germline lookup yields CDR1 LGHDT and CDR2 YNNKEL (reference sequence). V dropped 0 bases and J dropped 11 bases, with 10 bases sitting between them. The CDR3 coding sequence is TGTGCCAGCAGCCAAGATATTAGGGAGGCTTTCTTT. Its protein product is CASSQDIREAFF.

The CDR3 sequence is CASSLGQGYGQYF. The CDR3 coding sequence is TGTGCCAGCAGTTTGGGACAGGGTTACGGGCAGTACTTC. The chain links TRBV27 to TRBJ2-4, with 9 bases matching TRBD1. The trim removed 3 bases at V and 13 bases at J, leaving 7 bases unmatched. The CDR3 totals 13 residues. Germline V gene sequence: CDR1 MNHEY, CDR2 SMNVEV (reference sequence).

This clonotype was seen a few times. The V gene is TRBV6-4, the J gene TRBJ1-2; weak D call: TRBD1 (5 bases). The CDR3 is 14 residues long. V lost 4 bases to trimming and J lost 7 bases, with 16 bases between them. The germline V gene has CDR1 MRHNA and CDR2 SNTAGT. The CDR3, as DNA: TGTGCCAGCAGTGCCACCCTTGGGGGATCTGGCTACACCTTC. Its translation is CASSATLGGSGYTF.

There are many counts of this clonotype. This chain links TRBV9 with TRBJ1-6; TRBD1 matches 7 bases. V was clipped by 4 bases and J by 6 bases; unmatched bases: 4. Germline loops: CDR1 SGDLS, CDR2 YYNGEE. The CDR3 spans 14 residues. CDR3 bases: TGTGCCAGCAGCCCAGGACAGGTTAATTCACCCCTCCACTTT. Translating it yields CASSPGQVNSPLHF. The full variable domain, rest sourced from reference TRBV9 and TRBJ1-6, is DSGVTQTPKHLITATGQRVTLRCSPRSGDLSVYWYQQSLDQGLQFLIQYYNGEERAKGNILERFSAQQFPDLHSELNLSSLELGDSALYFCASSPGQVNSPLHFGNGTRLTVT.

This clonotype was detected a few times. The genes are TRBV7-3 and TRBJ2-1; 9 positions agree with TRBD2. The CDR3 extends over 15 amino acids. Germline CDR1 and CDR2: SGHTA and FQGTGA. The V segment lost 0 bases and the J segment 6 bases; nucleotides outside the gene matches: 3. The CDR3 sequence is CASSLTSGGPNEQFF. CDR3 nucleotide sequence: TGTGCCAGCAGCTTAACTAGCGGGGGCCCCAATGAGCAGTTCTTC.

This sequence joins TRBV14 and TRBJ1-1, with a weak D call TRBD1 (5 bases). V lost 1 base and J 4 bases, leaving 13 bases between the germline ends. Germline loops: CDR1 SGHDN, CDR2 FVKESK. CDR3 length: 15 residues. In nucleotides, the CDR3 is TGTGCCAGCAGCCAAGTCCATACGGGGGGCACTGAAGCTTTCTTT. Amino acids: CASSQVHTGGTEAFF.

This clonotype was seen just once. The J gene is TRBJ2-7, the V gene TRBV20-1; the match to TRBD2 covers 12 bases. The CDR3 sequence is 17 residues long. V shed 5 bases, J shed 2 bases, and the junction held 13 bases outside the gene matches. Germline V gives CDR1 DFQATT, CDR2 SNEGSKA (reference sequence). Here the CDR3 reads CSADLGLAGGSTYEQYF. In DNA form, the CDR3 reads TGCAGTGCTGACCTGGGGCTAGCGGGAGGGTCCACCTACGAGCAGTACTTC.

There are many counts of this clonotype. The V call is TRBV29-1, the J call TRBJ2-4; D gene unclear. Germline V gene sequence: CDR1 SQVTM, CDR2 ANQGSEA. V lost 8 bases, J lost 9 bases, and 5 bases lay in between. The CDR3 extends over 8 amino acids. The chain's CDR3 is CSRGIQYF. The DNA of the CDR3 is TGCAGCAGAGGCATTCAGTACTTC.

The chain's CDR3 is CAWKGINYGYTF. Here the CDR3 DNA reads TGTGCCTGGAAGGGAATTAACTATGGCTACACCTTC. The chain combines TRBV30 with TRBJ1-2; D is uncertain. With 4 bases removed from V and 1 base from J, the gap between germline ends came to 7 bases. The CDR3 contains 12 residues. Germline loops: CDR1 GTSNPN, CDR2 SVGIG (reference sequence).